A selection of T cell receptor beta chains follows, all from one sample in a study of blood T cell repertoires in COVID-19. This table comes from immunoSEQ multiplex PCR, and its TCRdb copy is limited to in-frame clones, with some not included. This sample yields roughly 320,000 clones, of which just over 85% are seen a single time; about 4.2% belongs to the top ten. The specimen was PBMCs or T cells enriched from blood (not recorded which). Source of these receptors: a man aged 25-45 years who had recovered from COVID-19. CDR3s include the opening cysteine and the closing phenylalanine or tryptophan. Fields, in order: clone size, CDR3 length, D gene, J gene, V gene, CDR3 protein, CDR3 DNA. The D gene is left open where the match is weak. Only part of the rows carry a size: once, few, many, or a class if the clone is expanded.

NA	12	NA	TRBJ1-5	TRBV30	CAWSGGSQPQHF	TGTGCCTGGAGTGGCGGTTCTCAGCCCCAGCATTTT
NA	13	TRBD2	TRBJ2-7	TRBV29-1	CSVELAGVHEQYF	TGCAGCGTTGAACTAGCGGGGGTCCACGAGCAGTACTTC
NA	12	NA	TRBJ2-4	TRBV29-1	CSVALAKNIQYF	TGCAGCGTTGCCCTAGCCAAAAACATTCAGTACTTC
few	13	NA	TRBJ1-1	TRBV7-9	CASSFGGYTEAFF	TGTGCCAGCAGCTTTGGCGGCTACACTGAAGCTTTCTTT
few	16	TRBD2	TRBJ2-1	TRBV7-9	CASSLSGTSGNNEQFF	TGTGCCAGCAGCCTGTCCGGGACTAGCGGGAACAATGAGCAGTTCTTC
NA	14	TRBD1	TRBJ1-4	TRBV6-5	CASSPTGGYEKLFF	TGTGCCAGCAGTCCCACAGGGGGCTATGAAAAACTGTTTTTT
NA	16	NA	TRBJ2-2	TRBV24-1	CATSDIRRGGTGELFF	TGTGCCACCAGTGATATCCGTCGGGGAGGAACCGGGGAGCTGTTTTTT
NA	12	NA	TRBJ1-1	TRBV12-3/TRBV12-4	CASSPPQGKAFF	TGTGCCAGCAGTCCTCCCCAGGGGAAAGCTTTCTTT
NA	16	TRBD2	TRBJ2-1	TRBV7-2	CASSLVAGGPSNEQFF	TGTGCCAGCAGCTTAGTTGCGGGAGGGCCGTCCAATGAGCAGTTCTTC
NA	15	TRBD2	TRBJ2-7	TRBV7-8	CASSSAGLAAYEQYF	TGTGCCAGCAGCTCCGCCGGACTAGCGGCCTACGAGCAGTACTTC
NA	16	TRBD2	TRBJ2-3	TRBV5-3	CARSPPERGRLDTQYF	TGTGCCAGAAGCCCCCCGGAGCGGGGGAGGTTAGATACGCAGTATTTT
NA	14	NA	TRBJ1-2	TRBV6-5	CASSRTQANYGYTF	TGTGCCAGCAGTCGGACTCAAGCTAACTATGGCTACACCTTC
NA	15	NA	TRBJ1-1	TRBV7-9	CASSLVQGMNTEAFF	TGTGCCAGCAGCTTAGTCCAGGGGATGAACACTGAAGCTTTCTTT
once	13	NA	TRBJ2-1	TRBV29-1	CSVDRMGNNEQFF	TGCAGCGTTGATAGGATGGGCAACAATGAGCAGTTCTTC
NA	13	NA	TRBJ2-1	TRBV10-3	CAISEEGRNEQFF	TGTGCCATCAGTGAGGAGGGGAGGAATGAGCAGTTCTTC
NA	13	TRBD2	TRBJ2-7	TRBV6-5	CASRGSGRDEQYF	TGTGCCAGCAGGGGTAGCGGGAGAGACGAGCAGTACTTC
NA	14	NA	TRBJ1-6	TRBV6-1	CASSERGTQGPLHF	TGTGCCAGCAGTGAAAGGGGGACCCAGGGTCCCCTCCACTTT
NA	15	TRBD2	TRBJ2-1	TRBV4-2	CASRRESSSYNEQFF	TGTGCCAGCAGGCGGGAGTCAAGCTCCTACAATGAGCAGTTCTTC
NA	21	NA	TRBJ1-5	TRBV6-1	CASSEEVAADSFSLSNQPQHF	TGTGCCAGCAGTGAAGAGGTAGCGGCAGATTCTTTCTCCCTTAGCAATCAGCCCCAGCATTTT
NA	16	NA	TRBJ1-3	TRBV19	CASTTPRAFSGNTIYF	TGTGCCAGTACCACTCCCAGGGCCTTCTCTGGAAACACCATATATTTT
NA	17	NA	TRBJ1-4	TRBV7-8	CASIHAGGAATNEKLFF	TGTGCCAGCATCCACGCGGGGGGGGCCGCAACTAATGAAAAACTGTTTTTT
NA	15	NA	TRBJ2-1	TRBV3-1/TRBV3-2	CASSQFPFSYNEQFF	TGTGCCAGCAGCCAGTTTCCCTTTAGCTACAATGAGCAGTTCTTC
NA	16	NA	TRBJ1-6	TRBV19	CASSIGFREVNSPLHF	TGTGCCAGTAGTATAGGTTTCAGGGAAGTTAATTCACCCCTCCACTTT
NA	14	TRBD1	TRBJ1-1	TRBV5-5	CASSPGTGEFGAFF	TGTGCCAGCAGCCCGGGGACAGGGGAATTCGGAGCTTTCTTT
NA	16	NA	TRBJ1-1	TRBV12-2	CASRLGGRGLVTEAFF	TGTGCAAGTCGCTTGGGTGGCAGGGGGCTAGTCACTGAAGCTTTCTTT
NA	16	TRBD2	TRBJ2-3	TRBV28	CASSLAAGGPGDTQYF	TGTGCCAGCAGTTTAGCAGCGGGGGGGCCCGGAGATACGCAGTATTTT
NA	19	TRBD2	TRBJ2-1	TRBV7-8	CASSPIGRSLAGVINEQFF	TGTGCCAGCAGCCCAATCGGACGGAGCCTAGCGGGAGTAATCAATGAGCAGTTCTTC
NA	14	NA	TRBJ1-1	TRBV5-6	CASSSRRVNTEAFF	TGTGCCAGCAGCTCCCGACGGGTGAACACTGAAGCTTTCTTT
NA	15	TRBD1	TRBJ1-5	TRBV27	CASRERGLSNQPQHF	TGTGCCAGCCGAGAAAGGGGGCTCAGCAATCAGCCCCAGCATTTT
NA	14	TRBD1	TRBJ1-5	TRBV30	CAWRGQGASQPQHF	TGTGCCTGGAGGGGACAGGGGGCAAGCCAGCCCCAGCATTTT
NA	13	NA	TRBJ2-1	TRBV7-6	CASSLGAYNEQFF	TGTGCCAGCAGCCTTGGGGCTTACAATGAGCAGTTCTTC
NA	12	NA	TRBJ2-1	TRBV7-9	CASSFTYNEQFF	TGTGCCAGCAGCTTTACCTACAATGAGCAGTTCTTC
NA	16	TRBD2	TRBJ2-7	TRBV2	CASSEEVRAGGHEQYF	TGTGCCAGCAGTGAAGAGGTGCGAGCGGGAGGACACGAGCAGTACTTC
NA	14	NA	TRBJ1-5	TRBV4-1	CASSQLGGNQPQHF	TGCGCCAGCAGCCAATTAGGCGGGAATCAGCCCCAGCATTTT
NA	15	NA	TRBJ1-2	TRBV9	CASSVRQNLRYGYTF	TGTGCCAGCAGCGTAAGACAGAACCTCCGCTATGGCTACACCTTC
few	16	NA	TRBJ1-2	TRBV9	CASSALAWGREYGYTF	TGTGCCAGCAGCGCCCTAGCCTGGGGGCGAGAGTATGGCTACACCTTC
NA	15	NA	TRBJ2-3	TRBV7-8	CASSLMTRSTDTQYF	TGTGCCAGCAGCTTAATGACTCGAAGCACAGATACGCAGTATTTT
NA	14	NA	TRBJ1-6	TRBV27	CASTFLDYNSPLHF	TGTGCCAGCACCTTCCTAGACTACAATTCACCCCTCCACTTT
once	16	TRBD2	TRBJ2-2	TRBV5-1	CASSLGLAGVTGELFF	TGCGCCAGCAGCTTGGGGCTAGCGGGAGTCACCGGGGAGCTGTTTTTT
NA	12	NA	TRBJ2-1	TRBV20-1	CSASWISGEQFF	TGCAGTGCTAGTTGGATCTCGGGTGAGCAGTTCTTC
NA	10	NA	TRBJ1-6	TRBV7-9	CASSGGDLHF	TGTGCCAGCAGCGGAGGGGACCTCCACTTT
NA	14	TRBD2	TRBJ2-7	TRBV11-2	CASSLGGLGSWQYF	TGTGCCAGCAGCTTAGGGGGACTAGGTAGCTGGCAGTACTTC
NA	13	NA	TRBJ2-7	TRBV24-1	CATSVDSLSEQYF	TGTGCCACCAGTGTAGACAGCCTCTCTGAGCAGTACTTC
NA	20	TRBD1	TRBJ1-3	TRBV11-3	CASSPTVDRVLSYAGNTIYF	TGTGCCAGCAGCCCTACCGTCGACAGGGTGCTTAGTTATGCTGGAAACACCATATATTTT
NA	16	NA	TRBJ1-2	TRBV5-4	CASSLAGVTRGYGYTF	TGTGCCAGCAGCTTGGCCGGGGTCACCCGGGGCTATGGCTACACCTTC
NA	16	TRBD1	TRBJ1-4	TRBV5-1	CASSFPGTGGDEKLFF	TGCGCCAGCAGCTTCCCCGGGACAGGGGGAGATGAAAAACTGTTTTTT
once	14	NA	TRBJ2-3	TRBV27	CASSLTPESYTQYF	TGTGCCAGCAGTTTAACCCCCGAGAGCTATACGCAGTATTTT
NA	13	NA	TRBJ1-1	TRBV19	CASSSAGTTEAFF	TGTGCCAGTAGTTCAGCAGGGACAACTGAAGCTTTCTTT
NA	13	NA	TRBJ1-5	TRBV28	CASSRQLNQPQHF	TGTGCCAGCAGTCGACAGCTCAATCAGCCCCAGCATTTT
NA	12	NA	TRBJ2-2	TRBV27	CASITVTGELFF	TGTGCCAGCATCACAGTTACCGGGGAGCTGTTTTTT
few	15	NA	TRBJ2-3	TRBV7-8	CASSPRLAVIDTQYF	TGTGCCAGCAGCCCCAGACTGGCTGTTATCGATACGCAGTATTTT
NA	12	NA	TRBJ2-7	TRBV7-8	CASSPEPWEQYF	TGTGCCAGCAGCCCGGAGCCATGGGAGCAGTACTTC
once	15	TRBD1	TRBJ2-7	TRBV6-5	CASSSPGQFSYEQYF	TGTGCCAGCAGTTCGCCGGGACAGTTCTCCTACGAGCAGTACTTC
NA	12	NA	TRBJ2-3	TRBV12-3/TRBV12-4	CASSPLPGHQYF	TGTGCCAGCAGTCCGCTCCCGGGACATCAGTATTTT
NA	15	NA	TRBJ2-4	TRBV5-1	CASTRSLLAKNIQYF	TGCGCCAGCACCCGGAGTTTACTAGCCAAAAACATTCAGTACTTC
NA	16	TRBD1	TRBJ2-2	TRBV13	CASSLEGQANTGELFF	TGTGCCAGCAGCTTAGAGGGACAGGCGAACACCGGGGAGCTGTTTTTT
once	15	TRBD2	TRBJ2-7	TRBV4-1	CASSHLAGASYEQYF	TGCGCCAGCAGCCATCTAGCGGGAGCGTCGTACGAGCAGTACTTC
NA	17	TRBD1	TRBJ1-6	TRBV5-1	CASSLRGQELDNSPLHF	TGCGCCAGCAGCTTAAGGGGACAGGAACTCGATAATTCACCCCTCCACTTT